These 13 T cell receptor beta chains originate from one sample sequenced in a study of PD-1 blockade in mismatch repair-deficient tumors. Method: immunoSEQ multiplex PCR; TCRdb's copy keeps in-frame clones and lacks some. The sample contains more than 20,000 clones, approximately 84% of which appear only once. The sample consisted of peripheral blood, taken 2 weeks after starting pembrolizumab. These receptors all stem from an adult with mismatch repair-deficient cancer.

The chain carries TRBV9 and TRBJ1-1; D gene uncertain. Per the germline V gene, CDR1 is SGDLS and CDR2 is YYNGEE. The V and J ends lost 0 bases and 4 bases respectively, with 7 bases between them. CDR3 size: 13 residues. The CDR3 is CASSVERSTEAFF. CDR3 coding DNA: TGTGCCAGCAGCGTAGAAAGGTCCACTGAAGCTTTCTTT.

This sequence joins TRBV9 and TRBJ2-1, with 9 nucleotides matching TRBD2. Germline V CDR1 and CDR2: SGDLS, YYNGEE. The V and J ends lost 3 bases and 5 bases, in that order; junction bases with no gene match: 6. This CDR3 is built from 15 residues. The chain's CDR3 is CASSALAGDNNEQFF. CDR3 sequence (DNA): TGTGCCAGCAGCGCTTTAGCGGGGGATAACAATGAGCAGTTCTTC.

The chain employs TRBV28 and TRBJ2-6; D not certain. CDR1 and CDR2 from the germline V gene are MDHEN and SYDVKM. The germline V and J ends were trimmed by 3 bases and 2 bases, with 11 bases remaining between them. The CDR3 is 16 residues long. CDR3 residues: CASSFFRPAGANVLTF. The CDR3, as DNA: TGTGCCAGCAGTTTTTTTAGGCCGGCTGGGGCCAACGTCCTGACTTTC.

The genes are TRBV5-6 and TRBJ2-7, with 7 positions matching TRBD2. V lost 4 bases to trimming and J lost 6 bases; unmatched junction nucleotides: 7. Germline CDR1 SGHDT, CDR2 YYEEEE. This CDR3 comprises 13 residues. CDR3 loop: CASSLSGVFEQYF. CDR3 nucleotide sequence: TGTGCCAGCAGCCTGAGCGGGGTTTTCGAGCAGTACTTC.

The chain carries TRBV2 and TRBJ2-1, with 12 bases identical to TRBD2. Trimming at V came to 8 bases and at J to 7 bases, leaving 12 bases not matched to a gene. CDR1 and CDR2 from the germline V gene are SNHLY and FYNNEI. CDR3 size: 16 residues. The CDR3 here is CASGDLAGGPGNEQFF. CDR3 DNA: TGTGCCAGCGGGGATCTAGCGGGAGGGCCAGGTAATGAGCAGTTCTTC.

The chain is built from TRBV2 and TRBJ2-2, with D tentatively TRBD1 or TRBD2 (5 bases each). Trimming removed 7 bases at V and 0 bases at J, with 12 bases between. Germline CDR1 and CDR2: SNHLY and FYNNEI. The CDR3 contains 15 residues. The CDR3: CASKGRSANTGELFF. As DNA, the CDR3 is TGTGCCAGCAAGGGACGGTCAGCGAACACCGGGGAGCTGTTTTTT.

The chain has TRBV11-3 and TRBJ2-3, with TRBD1 as a possible D gene (6 bases). Trimming left V 3 bases short and J 6 bases short, with 10 bases between. Germline V gene lookup returns CDR1 SGHNT and CDR2 YENEEA. CDR3 length equals 13 residues. In nucleotides, the CDR3 is TGTGCCAGCAGCTTCCGGACAGTGGATACGCAGTATTTT. Translating it yields CASSFRTVDTQYF.

The gene calls are TRBV27 and TRBJ2-3; possible D gene TRBD2, 8 bases. Germline CDR1 and CDR2: MNHEY and SMNVEV (reference sequence). V lost 11 bases to trimming and J lost 0 bases, with 39 bases between them. The CDR3 spans 22 residues. The chain's CDR3 is CASPAARGGGDSFLPSTDTQYF. CDR3 DNA sequence: TGTGCCTCGCCTGCAGCACGGGGGGGAGGGGACAGTTTTCTACCTAGCACAGATACGCAGTATTTT.

The chain uses TRBV19 and TRBJ1-5; a possible D gene is TRBD1 (5 bases). Trimming shortened V by 1 base and J by 4 bases, and 11 bases separated the two germline ends. This CDR3 is 15 amino acids long. Germline loops: CDR1 LNHDA, CDR2 SQIVND (reference sequence). CDR3 coding DNA: TGTGCCAGTAGTATAGGGGGGGTAGGAAATCAGCCCCAGCATTTT. It encodes CASSIGGVGNQPQHF.

The gene calls are TRBV19 and TRBJ1-4; no reliable D call. CDR3 length: 15 amino acids. The V end lost 5 bases, the J end lost 5 bases, and 15 bases lay between the germline ends. Germline lookup yields CDR1 LNHDA and CDR2 SQIVND (reference sequence). The CDR3 protein is CASSPRAQTNEKLFF. CDR3 nucleotide sequence: TGTGCCAGTAGTCCCCGGGCGCAAACGAATGAAAAACTGTTTTTT.

The chain combines TRBV6-4 with TRBJ2-1; D perhaps matches TRBD1 (5 bases). V shed 0 bases and J shed 10 bases, with 10 bases lying between them. This CDR3 comprises 13 residues. From germline, CDR1 is MRHNA and CDR2 SNTAGT. CDR3 DNA sequence: TGTGCCAGCAGTGACTCGTGGGGCAGGGAGCAGTTCTTC. Translating gives CASSDSWGREQFF.

This clone was picked up a small number of times. The chain combines TRBV4-3 with TRBJ1-2, with TRBD1 identical over 7 bases. With V trimmed by 5 bases and J by 8 bases, 8 bases remained unmatched. This CDR3 spans 13 amino acids. Germline V gene sequence: CDR1 LGHNA, CDR2 YSLEER. The CDR3 DNA is TGCGCCAGCAGCTCCCGACAGGGCAGCGGCTACACCTTC. This gives the protein CASSSRQGSGYTF.

The chain links TRBV2 to TRBJ2-1; 10 bases fit TRBD1. V trimming: 3 bases; J trimming: 5 bases; junction bases outside the gene matches: 4. This CDR3 contains 15 residues. The germline gives CDR1 SNHLY, CDR2 FYNNEI. CDR3 in amino acids: CASSERTGGHNEQFF. The CDR3 nucleotides are TGTGCCAGCAGTGAGAGGACAGGGGGACACAATGAGCAGTTCTTC.